The 10 T cell receptor beta chains below were found in one sample sequenced in a study of T cell clonality in common variable immunodeficiency. Some clones are missing from TCRdb's copy, which holds only in-frame ones; the method was immunoSEQ multiplex PCR. Altogether under 50,000 clones were found in the sample, and no singletons occur. Material for sequencing was peripheral blood mononuclear cells. Receptors were obtained from a person aged 18 to 70 in good health.

In this sample, this clone turned up many times. The CDR3 extends 3 residues past the end of the read, so its final part is completed from the germline J gene. This chain uses TRBV2 with TRBJ2-7, with D possibly TRBD1 on 5 matching bases. The length of the CDR3 is 13 residues. V lost 6 bases to trimming and J lost 2 bases, with 11 bases between them. In germline, CDR1 is SNHLY, CDR2 FYNNEI. CDR3: CASSLPTAYEQYF. Incomplete CDR3 DNA: TGTGCCAGCAGCCTACCGACAGCCTACGAG.

This clone has a count of ten or more. The CDR3 end lies 3 residues beyond the end of the read and is filled in from the germline J gene. The chain couples TRBV7-3 to TRBJ2-7; weak D call: TRBD2 (5 bases). V was clipped by 5 bases and J by 3 bases, with 11 bases between them. CDR3 length equals 13 residues. Germline assignment: CDR1 SGHTA and CDR2 FQGTGA. The chain's CDR3 is CASSRLPDYEQYF. CDR3 bases read: TGTGCCAGCAGCCGACTACCTGACTACGAG.

This clone was seen repeatedly, ten times or more. The read terminates 3 residues ahead of where the CDR3 ends, so the germline J gene completes it. V gene TRBV11-2 combines with J gene TRBJ2-7; 7 bases are shared with TRBD1. The CDR3 spans 13 residues. Trimming removed 3 bases from V and 4 bases from J; junction bases left unmatched: 3. Germline CDR1 SGHAT, CDR2 FQNNGV. This CDR3 is CASSLETGYEQYF. The CDR3 DNA, read in part, is TGTGCCAGCAGCTTGGAGACAGGGTACGAG. Full variable domain (missing parts from reference TRBV11-2 and TRBJ2-7): EAGVAQSPRYKIIEKRQSVAFWCNPISGHATLYWYQQILGQGPKLLIQFQNNGVVDDSQLPKDRFSAERLKGVDSTLKIQPAKLEDSAVYLCASSLETGYEQYFGPGTRLTVT.

This clone was seen at least ten times. With the read ending 3 residues before the CDR3 end, the germline J gene is used to fill in that end. The rearrangement uses TRBV29-1 and TRBJ2-2; D is possibly TRBD1 (6 bases). The CDR3 sequence is 14 residues long. Trimming shortened V by 6 bases and J by 2 bases, and 13 bases separated the two germline ends. Germline V lookup: CDR1 SQVTM, CDR2 ANQGSEA. The sequenced CDR3 bases are TGCAGCGTCGAAAGCAGGGGCAACACCGGGGAG. This gives the protein CSVESRGNTGE. The full-length CDR3 reads as CSVESRGNTGELFF.

This clone has ten or more counts. Sequencing ends 3 residues short of the CDR3 end; the germline J gene provides the rest. V usage is TRBV6-4 and J usage is TRBJ2-1; 7 nucleotides align to TRBD2. This CDR3 is 14 amino acids long. From germline, CDR1 is MRHNA and CDR2 SNTAGT. V shed 6 bases, J shed 2 bases, and the junction held 4 bases outside the gene matches. The covered CDR3 bases are TGTGCCAGCAGCTCCGGGACTACCTACAATGAG. Translation: CASSSGTTYNE. The entire CDR3 reads CASSSGTTYNEQFF.

In its sample, this clone was seen many times. The read is 3 residues too short to cover the CDR3 end, so that end is filled in from the germline J gene. The chain couples TRBV19 to TRBJ1-1; D gene ambiguous. The CDR3 loop spans 14 amino acids. V lost 5 bases and J 1 base, leaving 11 bases between the germline ends. In germline, CDR1 is LNHDA, CDR2 SQIVND (reference sequence). CDR3 bases read: TGTGCCAGTAGTCCCTCGGTTCAGAACACTGAA. Its protein product is CASSPSVQNTE. The entire CDR3 protein is CASSPSVQNTEAFF.

This clone was recorded many times. The junction and the germline gene differ at one end; a read error may be behind it. The read falls 3 residues short of the CDR3 end, and the missing part is taken from the germline J gene. This rearrangement joins TRBV4-2 to TRBJ1-1, with 10 nucleotides matching TRBD1. The CDR3 has 17 residues. CDR1 is LGHNA, CDR2 YNFKEQ, per germline. The part of the CDR3 DNA that was read is TGCGCCAGCAGCCAAGACAGGGGGCCACCCCTGAACACTGAA. Amino acids: CASSQDRGPPLNTE. The whole CDR3 protein reads CASSQDRGPPLNTEAFF.

In regard to this clone: The CDR3 is cut off 3 residues early in the read; its end comes from the germline J gene. J is TRBJ2-7 and V is TRBV2; 8 bases align to TRBD2. The CDR3 consists of 15 residues. With 2 bases clipped from V and 2 bases from J, the junction kept 5 bases outside the gene matches. Germline lookup yields CDR1 SNHLY and CDR2 FYNNEI. The DNA read from the CDR3 is TGTGCCAGCAGTGAACAGAGCGGGGGCCCCTACGAG. It codes for CASSEQSGGPYE. The whole CDR3 sequence is CASSEQSGGPYEQYF.

This clone was detected ten times or more. The read finishes 3 residues shy of the CDR3 end, and the germline J gene is used to complete it. This chain uses TRBV4-2 with TRBJ1-5, with D maybe TRBD1 (6 bases). The CDR3 is 15 residues long. Germline V gene sequence: CDR1 LGHNA, CDR2 YNFKEQ. The V and J ends lost 3 bases and 4 bases respectively, with 13 bases between them. Here the CDR3 reads CASSQDSGPNQPQHF. CDR3 bases read: TGTGCCAGCAGCCAGGACAGTGGCCCTAATCAGCCC.

This clone was observed many times. Read data end 3 residues before the CDR3 end; the end is taken from the germline J gene. The chain combines TRBV10-3 with TRBJ2-3; D call uncertain. This CDR3 region has 15 residues. From germline, CDR1 is ENHRY and CDR2 SYGVKD. The ends were cut back, 3 bases at V and 2 bases at J, with 12 bases in the middle. CDR3 bases read: TGTGCCATCAGTGAAGGTCCCCAAAACACAGATACG. Translating it yields CAISEGPQNTDT. The whole CDR3 sequence reads CAISEGPQNTDTQYF.